The 32 T cell receptor beta chains given below trace back to one sample, sequenced in a study of cytomegalovirus exposure and HLA in healthy donors. The PCR employed 60 Vbeta primers together with 13 Jbeta primers. Libraries were prepared by immunoSEQ multiplex PCR; TCRdb keeps only in-frame clonotypes and omits some of them. The sample lists approximately 150,000 clones, 77% seen once, with 1.4% in the top ten. The source material was PBMCs. Every receptor here comes from a woman aged 30 to 39 in good health and CMV-seropositive.

This rearrangement joins TRBV5-1 to TRBJ2-7; TRBD2 might be the D (5 bases). The CDR3 is 15 residues long. Germline CDR1 is SGHRS and CDR2 is YFSETQ. The ends were cut back, 4 bases at V and 0 bases at J, with 14 bases in the middle. CDR3 protein: CASSPGNGPSYEQYF. The CDR3 DNA is TGCGCCAGCAGCCCGGGAAACGGGCCCTCCTACGAGCAGTACTTC.

This chain joins TRBV10-3 and TRBJ2-1; 12 bases are shared with TRBD1. The trim removed 8 bases at V and 8 bases at J, leaving 4 bases unmatched. Germline CDR1 reads ENHRY; CDR2 reads SYGVKD. The CDR3 runs to 13 residues. The CDR3 DNA reads as TGTGCCATCCTGGGACAGGGGGCCGATGAGCAGTTCTTC. This codes for CAILGQGADEQFF.

The chain couples TRBV28 to TRBJ1-1, with a tentative D call TRBD1 (6 bases). CDR1 is MDHEN and CDR2 is SYDVKM in the germline V gene. The CDR3 sequence is 16 residues long. Trimming removed 6 bases at V and 6 bases at J, with 23 bases between. In DNA, the CDR3 is TGTGCCAGCAGCCAAGGGTCGGTCACAGGGAATTCTGAAGCTTTCTTT. Its translation: CASSQGSVTGNSEAFF.

The chain is built from TRBV7-8 and TRBJ2-3; TRBD2 matches at 8 bases. The germline gives CDR1 SGHVS, CDR2 FQNEAQ. CDR3 length: 16 amino acids. Trimming at V came to 5 bases and at J to 2 bases, leaving 9 bases not matched to a gene. This CDR3 reads CASSPGTSSTTDTQYF. CDR3 coding DNA: TGTGCCAGCAGCCCCGGGACTAGTTCTACCACAGATACGCAGTATTTT.

The chain uses TRBV29-1 and TRBJ2-6, with TRBD2 matching 7 bases. The J segment lost 2 bases and the V segment lost 7 bases, leaving 5 bases of the junction unmatched. Germline V gene sequence: CDR1 SQVTM, CDR2 ANQGSEA. CDR3 length: 14 amino acids. The CDR3 reads CSAVGGAGANVLTF. The CDR3, as DNA: TGCAGCGCCGTGGGGGGGGCTGGGGCCAACGTCCTGACTTTC.

The chain combines TRBV5-6 with TRBJ2-3; 7 nucleotides align to TRBD2. The CDR3 is made up of 14 amino acids. CDR1 is SGHDT and CDR2 is YYEEEE in the germline V gene. The V gene end was trimmed by 3 bases and the J gene end by 2 bases; junction bases not matched to a gene: 3. The CDR3 is CASSSGLVTDTQYF. The DNA of the CDR3 is TGTGCCAGCAGCTCAGGACTAGTCACAGATACGCAGTATTTT.

The sample holds a few counts of this clone. This rearrangement joins TRBV18 to TRBJ1-2, with D uncertain. This CDR3 has 13 residues. V gave up 3 bases and J gave up 8 bases, with 13 bases separating them. Germline CDR1 reads KGHSH; CDR2 reads LQKENI. This chain's CDR3 is CASSPDPEVGYTF. The DNA of the CDR3 is TGTGCCAGCTCACCTGATCCAGAGGTCGGCTACACCTTC.

This rearrangement joins TRBV28 to TRBJ1-5, with D unclear. Germline loops: CDR1 MDHEN, CDR2 SYDVKM. CDR3 size: 14 residues. Trimming stripped 3 bases from V and 0 bases from J, with 6 bases between. CDR3 loop: CASSFGNSNQPQHF. The CDR3, as DNA: TGTGCCAGCAGTTTCGGGAATAGCAATCAGCCCCAGCATTTT.

This clone was found once. CDR3 sequence: CASSLSGAGQPQHF. CDR3 DNA sequence: TGCGCCAGCAGCTTGTCAGGGGCGGGTCAGCCCCAGCATTTT. The chain combines TRBV5-1 with TRBJ1-5; the D gene is possibly TRBD1 (6 bases). Trimming removed 1 base from V and 6 bases from J, with 11 bases in between. The CDR3 spans 14 residues. The germline V gene has CDR1 SGHRS and CDR2 YFSETQ.

This chain uses TRBV7-9 with TRBJ2-7, with D tentatively TRBD2 (7 bases). V lost 5 bases to trimming and J lost 6 bases, with 17 bases between them. CDR1 SEHNR and CDR2 FQNEAQ come from the germline V gene (reference sequence). This CDR3 has 14 residues. CDR3 in amino acids: CASSQGGGVIEQYF. The CDR3 nucleotides are TGTGCCAGCAGCCAGGGAGGGGGGGTGATCGAGCAGTACTTC. The complete variable domain, with remaining parts taken from reference TRBV7-9 and TRBJ2-7, reads DTGVSQNPRHKITKRGQNVTFRCDPISEHNRLYWYRQTLGQGPEFLTYFQNEAQLEKSRLLSDRFSAERPKGSFSTLEIQRTEQGDSAMYLCASSQGGGVIEQYFGPGTRLTVT.

The J gene is TRBJ1-5, the V gene TRBV30; weak D call: TRBD1 (6 bases). Trimming pared 1 base from V and 7 bases from J, leaving 8 bases between. The CDR3 is 12 amino acids. Germline assignment: CDR1 GTSNPN and CDR2 SVGIG (reference sequence). The CDR3 is CAWSARGQPQHF. The CDR3 region has the DNA TGTGCCTGGAGTGCTAGGGGGCAGCCCCAGCATTTT.

The V gene is TRBV30, the J gene TRBJ2-7; 10 bases line up with TRBD2. The CDR3 runs 15 residues. Per the germline V gene, CDR1 is GTSNPN and CDR2 is SVGIG (reference sequence). Trimming cost V 4 bases and J 4 bases; bases outside gene matches: 10. For the CDR3, the DNA is TGTGCCTGGATCGTAAGGACTAGCGGAGTTTACGAGCAGTACTTC. Its translation is CAWIVRTSGVYEQYF.

The chain combines TRBV19 with TRBJ2-3, with unresolved D. The CDR3 contains 14 residues. Germline V gene data show CDR1 as LNHDA and CDR2 as SQIVND (reference sequence). V shed 8 bases and J shed 1 base, with 13 bases lying between them. The CDR3 DNA reads as TGTGCCAGTTCCATAGCCACCCGCACAGATACGCAGTATTTT. It encodes CASSIATRTDTQYF.

This sequence joins TRBV2 and TRBJ2-1; 12 bases fit TRBD2. Germline V CDR1 and CDR2: SNHLY, FYNNEI. V lost 7 bases, J lost 6 bases, and 13 bases stayed unmatched. The CDR3 loop spans 17 amino acids. The CDR3 DNA is TGTGCCAGCATTGGGCTAGCGGGAGGGCCAGAGCGCAATGAGCAGTTCTTC. Translated: CASIGLAGGPERNEQFF.

This clone showed up just once. J is TRBJ2-5 and V is TRBV7-8; D might be TRBD2 (5 bases). CDR3 length: 14 residues. Trimming pared 2 bases from V and 5 bases from J, leaving 12 bases between. The germline V gene has CDR1 SGHVS and CDR2 FQNEAQ. In DNA, the CDR3 is TGTGCCAGCAGCTTATATCTAGCTGGCGAGACCCAGTACTTC. Amino acids: CASSLYLAGETQYF.

V is TRBV18 and J is TRBJ2-7; 10 nucleotides line up with TRBD1. V was pared by 1 base and J by 6 bases, with 6 bases of the junction left unmatched. Germline CDR1 and CDR2: KGHSH and LQKENI. This CDR3 spans 15 amino acids. The CDR3 region is CASSPLQDRGGEQYF. In nucleotides, the CDR3 is TGTGCCAGCTCACCACTTCAGGACAGGGGGGGCGAGCAGTACTTC.

The chain links TRBV19 to TRBJ1-5; tentative D call: TRBD1 (5 bases). CDR3 size: 15 residues. Germline loops: CDR1 LNHDA, CDR2 SQIVND (reference sequence). Trimming took off 4 bases at V and 0 bases at J, with 10 bases between the two ends. The DNA for the CDR3 is TGTGCCAGTAGTAGGGACTTTTTTAGCAATCAGCCCCAGCATTTT. Protein product: CASSRDFFSNQPQHF.

The rearrangement joins TRBV28 to TRBJ2-7, with a weak D call TRBD2 (5 bases). CDR1 MDHEN and CDR2 SYDVKM come from the germline V gene. This CDR3 region has 13 residues. Trimming shortened V by 7 bases and J by 1 base, and 11 bases separated the two germline ends. CDR3: CASKAVRSYEQYF. CDR3 DNA: TGTGCCAGCAAAGCGGTTCGATCCTACGAGCAGTACTTC.

This clone appeared a few times. This chain links TRBV5-1 with TRBJ1-3; D gene uncertain. This CDR3 spans 15 amino acids. Per germline, CDR1 SGHRS and CDR2 YFSETQ. Trimming stripped 0 bases from V and 2 bases from J, with 9 bases between. CDR3 region: CASSLAGMAGNTIYF. In DNA form, the CDR3 reads TGCGCCAGCAGCTTGGCGGGGATGGCTGGAAACACCATATATTTT. Using reference TRBV5-1 and TRBJ1-3 for the parts outside the CDR3, the full variable domain is KAGVTQTPRYLIKTRGQQVTLSCSPISGHRSVSWYQQTPGQGLQFLFEYFSETQRNKGNFPGRFSGRQFSNSRSEMNVSTLELGDSALYLCASSLAGMAGNTIYFGEGSWLTVV.

The chain couples TRBV5-1 to TRBJ2-1; 8 bases are shared with TRBD2. V lost 0 bases, J lost 8 bases, and 10 bases stayed unmatched. Looked up from germline, CDR1 is SGHRS and CDR2 is YFSETQ. The CDR3 runs to 16 residues. DNA for the CDR3: TGCGCCAGCAGCTTGGGACTAGCGAGAATTATGGATGAGCAGTTCTTC. Amino acids: CASSLGLARIMDEQFF.

This clone occurred a few times. The V call is TRBV6-1, the J call TRBJ2-7; 7 positions match TRBD2. CDR1 is MNHNS and CDR2 is SASEGT in the germline V gene. This CDR3 is 16 amino acids long. The ends lost 3 bases at V and 4 bases at J; junction bases unmatched: 12. CDR3 DNA sequence: TGTGCCAGCAGTGAGGCCCTGGGGGGGTACTTTTACGAGCAGTACTTC. It translates to CASSEALGGYFYEQYF.

The chain is built from TRBV9 and TRBJ2-1; D is undetermined. The CDR3 consists of 15 residues. V shed 4 bases and J shed 2 bases, with 13 bases lying between them. CDR1 SGDLS and CDR2 YYNGEE come from the germline V gene. CDR3 sequence reads: CASSPPGVAYNEQFF. For the CDR3, the DNA is TGTGCCAGCAGCCCACCAGGTGTCGCCTACAATGAGCAGTTCTTC.

This chain joins TRBV7-8 and TRBJ2-7; D ambiguous. V lost 1 base and J lost 1, with 11 bases in between. Germline V CDR1 and CDR2: SGHVS, FQNEAQ. CDR3 size: 15 residues. The CDR3 sequence is CASSLEGGPSYEQYF. The CDR3 DNA is TGTGCCAGCAGCTTAGAAGGCGGCCCGTCCTACGAGCAGTACTTC.

This chain connects TRBV30 to TRBJ1-5; D may be TRBD1 (6 bases). The CDR3 has 19 residues. Trimming shortened V by 0 bases and J by 0 bases, and 21 bases separated the two germline ends. In germline, CDR1 is GTSNPN, CDR2 SVGIG (reference sequence). This CDR3 reads CAWSVRRSRGGDSNQPQHF. The CDR3 coding sequence is TGTGCCTGGAGTGTACGCCGGAGTAGGGGGGGTGATAGCAATCAGCCCCAGCATTTT.

The rearrangement uses TRBV11-2 and TRBJ2-7; 9 bases match TRBD2. V lost 5 bases to trimming and J lost 4 bases; unmatched junction nucleotides: 9. Germline CDR1 and CDR2: SGHAT and FQNNGV. This CDR3 is 15 amino acids long. The CDR3 here is CASSRGAGGPYEQYF. In DNA form, the CDR3 reads TGTGCCAGCAGCCGAGGGGCGGGAGGGCCGTACGAGCAGTACTTC.

This sequence joins TRBV28 and TRBJ2-2, with 7 bases fitting TRBD1. Germline V gene sequence: CDR1 MDHEN, CDR2 SYDVKM. CDR3 length equals 15 residues. The V gene end was trimmed by 10 bases and the J gene end by 1 base; junction bases not matched to a gene: 9. DNA of the CDR3: TGTGCCACCGTACCGGGACAGCGGAACACCGGGGAGCTGTTTTTT. This gives the protein CATVPGQRNTGELFF.

The chain recombines TRBV5-4 with TRBJ1-2, with a weak D call TRBD1 (5 bases). Germline V gene lookup returns CDR1 SGHNT and CDR2 YYREEE (reference sequence). V lost 4 bases and J lost 5, with 9 bases in between. The CDR3 is 12 amino acids. The CDR3 DNA sequence: TGTGCCAGCAGCCTAGACAGATATGGCTACACCTTC. Protein: CASSLDRYGYTF.

The CDR3 is CASSLGLAGVSEQFF. The CDR3 DNA is TGCGCCAGCAGCTTGGGACTAGCGGGAGTAAGTGAGCAGTTCTTC. V gene TRBV5-1 combines with J gene TRBJ2-1; 12 nucleotides agree with TRBD2. CDR1 is SGHRS and CDR2 is YFSETQ in the germline V gene. With 0 bases clipped from V and 9 bases from J, the junction kept 4 bases outside the gene matches. The CDR3 is 15 amino acids.

This sequence joins TRBV6-6 and TRBJ2-1; 9 bases are a match to TRBD2. Germline CDR1 and CDR2: MNHNY and SVGAGI (reference sequence). CDR3 size: 14 residues. J was trimmed by 8 bases and V by 4 bases; bases with no gene match: 6. CDR3 residues: CASSSDSGSDEQFF. DNA for the CDR3: TGTGCCAGCAGTTCGGATAGCGGGAGCGATGAGCAGTTCTTC.

The chain combines TRBV9 with TRBJ1-3, with a weak D call TRBD1 (6 bases). V lost 3 bases and J 2 bases, leaving 15 bases between the germline ends. Germline lookup yields CDR1 SGDLS and CDR2 YYNGEE. The length of the CDR3 is 16 residues. The CDR3 region is CASSADRDLPGNTIYF. The CDR3 bases are TGTGCCAGCAGCGCGGACAGAGACCTCCCTGGAAACACCATATATTTT. Looking up the rest from reference TRBV9 and TRBJ1-3 gives the full variable domain: DSGVTQTPKHLITATGQRVTLRCSPRSGDLSVYWYQQSLDQGLQFLIQYYNGEERAKGNILERFSAQQFPDLHSELNLSSLELGDSALYFCASSADRDLPGNTIYFGEGSWLTVV.

The chain couples TRBV9 to TRBJ2-2; D is unclear. Per the germline V gene, CDR1 is SGDLS and CDR2 is YYNGEE. Trimming took 4 bases from V and 2 from J, leaving 15 bases between them. The CDR3 sequence is 16 residues long. CDR3 loop: CASSSQTLINTGELFF. The CDR3 DNA follows: TGTGCCAGCAGCTCCCAAACCCTAATAAACACCGGGGAGCTGTTTTTT.

The chain uses TRBV20-1 and TRBJ2-4; 8 bases are shared with TRBD2. CDR3 length equals 11 residues. Germline V gene sequence: CDR1 DFQATT, CDR2 SNEGSKA (reference sequence). Trimming took 3 bases from V and 8 from J; bases not matched to a gene: 0. For the CDR3, the DNA is TGCAGTGCTAGCGGGGGGGACATTCAGTACTTC. Translation gives CSASGGDIQYF.